This is a list of T cell receptor beta chains from one sample in a study of blood T cell repertoires in COVID-19. Assay: immunoSEQ multiplex PCR; the TCRdb copy retains only in-frame clones and omits some. The sample consists of some 140,000 clones, about 89% of them appearing once. The specimen was peripheral blood. Receptor source: a man between 45 and 60 years old with acute or convalescent COVID-19. Each CDR3 is given with its conserved first and last residue. Each record gives: J gene, V gene, clone size, D gene, CDR3 length, CDR3 protein, CDR3 DNA. The D gene is left open where the match is weak. Clone sizes are given selectively: once, few, many, or a class where the clone is expanded.

j_gene: TRBJ2-2
v_gene: TRBV24-1
abundance: .
d_gene: .
len: 17
CDR3aa: CATSDPGAGAPTGELFF
CDR3nt: TGTGCCACCAGTGATCCGGGGGCGGGGGCACCGACCGGGGAGCTGTTTTTT

j_gene: TRBJ2-1
v_gene: TRBV5-1
abundance: .
d_gene: .
len: 16
CDR3aa: CASSPGGGSSYNEQFF
CDR3nt: TGCGCCAGCAGCCCTGGCGGCGGCAGTTCGTACAATGAGCAGTTCTTC

j_gene: TRBJ1-1
v_gene: TRBV28
abundance: .
d_gene: .
len: 12
CDR3aa: CASKFMNTEAFF
CDR3nt: TGTGCCAGCAAATTCATGAACACTGAAGCTTTCTTT

j_gene: TRBJ2-6
v_gene: TRBV5-1
abundance: .
d_gene: .
len: 16
CDR3aa: CASSFAENSGANVLTF
CDR3nt: TGCGCCAGCAGCTTCGCAGAAAACTCTGGGGCCAACGTCCTGACTTTC

j_gene: TRBJ2-7
v_gene: TRBV27
abundance: .
d_gene: .
len: 13
CDR3aa: CASSPGPTYEQYF
CDR3nt: TGTGCCAGCAGCCCAGGGCCGACCTACGAGCAGTACTTC

j_gene: TRBJ2-1
v_gene: TRBV29-1
abundance: .
d_gene: TRBD1
len: 14
CDR3aa: CSVAGTEPYNEQFF
CDR3nt: TGCAGCGTAGCCGGGACAGAGCCCTACAATGAGCAGTTCTTC

j_gene: TRBJ2-7
v_gene: TRBV3-1/TRBV3-2
abundance: once
d_gene: TRBD1
len: 14
CDR3aa: CASSPDRTLYEQYF
CDR3nt: TGTGCCAGCAGCCCGGACAGGACTTTATACGAGCAGTACTTC

j_gene: TRBJ1-1
v_gene: TRBV2
abundance: .
d_gene: TRBD1
len: 19
CDR3aa: CASSENPAGGQLMNTEAFF
CDR3nt: TGTGCCAGCAGTGAAAATCCCGCAGGGGGCCAATTAATGAACACTGAAGCTTTCTTT

j_gene: TRBJ2-3
v_gene: TRBV7-3
abundance: .
d_gene: .
len: 13
CDR3aa: CASSLSGVDTQYF
CDR3nt: TGTGCCAGCAGCTTATCGGGGGTAGATACGCAGTATTTT

j_gene: TRBJ2-2
v_gene: TRBV19
abundance: few
d_gene: TRBD2
len: 16
CDR3aa: CASSLPGTSGTGELFF
CDR3nt: TGTGCCAGTAGTCTCCCCGGGACTAGCGGAACCGGGGAGCTGTTTTTT

j_gene: TRBJ1-6
v_gene: TRBV14
abundance: .
d_gene: .
len: 12
CDR3aa: CASSQDVLPLHF
CDR3nt: TGTGCCAGCAGCCAAGATGTATTACCCCTCCACTTT

j_gene: TRBJ1-5
v_gene: TRBV12-3/TRBV12-4
abundance: .
d_gene: .
len: 13
CDR3aa: CASTAEGNQPQHF
CDR3nt: TGTGCCAGCACCGCAGAGGGTAATCAGCCCCAGCATTTT

j_gene: TRBJ1-3
v_gene: TRBV10-3
abundance: .
d_gene: TRBD1
len: 18
CDR3aa: CAISANPPGQRRGNTIYF
CDR3nt: TGTGCCATCAGTGCGAACCCTCCGGGACAGAGGCGAGGAAACACCATATATTTT

j_gene: TRBJ1-1
v_gene: TRBV9
abundance: once
d_gene: .
len: 14
CDR3aa: CASSVVPGNTEAFF
CDR3nt: TGTGCCAGCAGCGTAGTACCGGGAAACACTGAAGCTTTCTTT

j_gene: TRBJ1-6
v_gene: TRBV6-2/TRBV6-3
abundance: .
d_gene: TRBD1
len: 18
CDR3aa: CASSYSGTGISRNSPLHF
CDR3nt: TGTGCCAGCAGTTACTCTGGGACAGGGATATCTCGTAATTCACCCCTCCACTTT

j_gene: TRBJ1-2
v_gene: TRBV28
abundance: .
d_gene: TRBD1
len: 15
CDR3aa: CASSFRDRVGYGYTF
CDR3nt: TGTGCCAGCAGTTTTAGAGACAGGGTGGGCTATGGCTACACCTTC

j_gene: TRBJ1-4
v_gene: TRBV2
abundance: .
d_gene: TRBD1
len: 14
CDR3aa: CASRLGTGNEKLFF
CDR3nt: TGTGCCAGCAGACTCGGGACAGGCAATGAAAAACTGTTTTTT

j_gene: TRBJ2-1
v_gene: TRBV9
abundance: .
d_gene: TRBD2
len: 17
CDR3aa: CASSTRLAESSYNEQFF
CDR3nt: TGTGCCAGCAGCACCCGACTAGCAGAGAGCTCCTACAATGAGCAGTTCTTC

j_gene: TRBJ1-6
v_gene: TRBV7-9
abundance: once
d_gene: .
len: 14
CDR3aa: CASSLGQVNSPLHF
CDR3nt: TGTGCCAGCAGCTTAGGACAGGTCAATTCACCCCTCCACTTT

j_gene: TRBJ1-6
v_gene: TRBV28
abundance: .
d_gene: .
len: 15
CDR3aa: CASSLTSSYNSPLHF
CDR3nt: TGTGCCAGCAGTTTAACGAGCTCCTATAATTCACCCCTCCACTTT

j_gene: TRBJ2-7
v_gene: TRBV5-1
abundance: .
d_gene: .
len: 14
CDR3aa: CASSLGQTSYEQYF
CDR3nt: TGCGCCAGCAGCTTGGGACAGACGTCCTACGAGCAGTACTTC

j_gene: TRBJ1-5
v_gene: TRBV2
abundance: .
d_gene: .
len: 13
CDR3aa: CASSDGSNQPQHF
CDR3nt: TGTGCCAGCAGTGACGGGAGCAATCAGCCCCAGCATTTT

j_gene: TRBJ1-5
v_gene: TRBV19
abundance: .
d_gene: .
len: 13
CDR3aa: CASSPPLPQPQHF
CDR3nt: TGTGCCAGTAGTCCCCCTCTCCCTCAGCCCCAGCATTTT

j_gene: TRBJ2-7
v_gene: TRBV7-9
abundance: .
d_gene: .
len: 15
CDR3aa: CASSLLGGKIYEQYF
CDR3nt: TGTGCCAGCAGCTTACTGGGCGGGAAGATCTACGAGCAGTACTTC

j_gene: TRBJ2-5
v_gene: TRBV6-6
abundance: .
d_gene: .
len: 14
CDR3aa: CASLKGDSKETQYF
CDR3nt: TGTGCCAGCCTCAAGGGGGATTCGAAAGAGACCCAGTACTTC

j_gene: TRBJ2-7
v_gene: TRBV5-5
abundance: .
d_gene: TRBD1
len: 13
CDR3aa: CASDDREPYEQYF
CDR3nt: TGTGCCAGCGACGACAGGGAACCCTACGAGCAGTACTTC

j_gene: TRBJ2-5
v_gene: TRBV18
abundance: .
d_gene: TRBD2
len: 15
CDR3aa: CASSPPGGYQETQYF
CDR3nt: TGTGCCAGCTCACCACCGGGGGGGTACCAAGAGACCCAGTACTTC

j_gene: TRBJ2-7
v_gene: TRBV28
abundance: .
d_gene: TRBD2
len: 15
CDR3aa: CASSFGLADYYEQYF
CDR3nt: TGTGCCAGCAGTTTTGGACTAGCGGACTACTACGAGCAGTACTTC

j_gene: TRBJ2-5
v_gene: TRBV7-2
abundance: .
d_gene: TRBD2
len: 15
CDR3aa: CASSHNAAGEETQYF
CDR3nt: TGTGCCAGCAGCCACAACGCAGCGGGAGAGGAGACCCAGTACTTC

j_gene: TRBJ2-1
v_gene: TRBV5-1
abundance: .
d_gene: .
len: 15
CDR3aa: CASSLGGTSYNEQFF
CDR3nt: TGCGCCAGCAGCTTGGGAGGGACTTCCTACAATGAGCAGTTCTTC

j_gene: TRBJ2-3
v_gene: TRBV19
abundance: .
d_gene: .
len: 14
CDR3aa: CASSISGSTDTQYF
CDR3nt: TGTGCCAGTAGTATTTCAGGGAGCACAGATACGCAGTATTTT

j_gene: TRBJ1-1
v_gene: TRBV6-5
abundance: .
d_gene: TRBD1
len: 14
CDR3aa: CASSFQGALTEAFF
CDR3nt: TGTGCCAGCAGTTTTCAGGGGGCGCTTACTGAAGCTTTCTTT

j_gene: TRBJ1-6
v_gene: TRBV4-3
abundance: few
d_gene: .
len: 14
CDR3aa: CASSPTERNSPLHF
CDR3nt: TGCGCCAGCAGCCCGACAGAAAGAAATTCACCCCTCCACTTT

j_gene: TRBJ1-6
v_gene: TRBV7-9
abundance: .
d_gene: .
len: 18
CDR3aa: CASSQIGAGVTYNSPLHF
CDR3nt: TGTGCCAGCAGCCAGATAGGGGCGGGGGTGACCTATAATTCACCCCTCCACTTT

j_gene: TRBJ1-4
v_gene: TRBV6-5
abundance: .
d_gene: .
len: 11
CDR3aa: CASASGEKLFF
CDR3nt: TGTGCCAGCGCATCAGGGGAGAAACTGTTTTTT

j_gene: TRBJ2-3
v_gene: TRBV18
abundance: .
d_gene: TRBD2
len: 20
CDR3aa: CASSLNPGLAGSAGTDTQYF
CDR3nt: TGTGCCAGCTCACTCAACCCGGGACTAGCGGGATCGGCGGGCACAGATACGCAGTATTTT

j_gene: TRBJ1-5
v_gene: TRBV23-1
abundance: .
d_gene: .
len: 15
CDR3aa: CASSRTGYSNQPQHF
CDR3nt: TGCGCCAGCAGTCGAACAGGGTATAGCAATCAGCCCCAGCATTTT

j_gene: TRBJ2-3
v_gene: TRBV7-3
abundance: .
d_gene: TRBD2
len: 16
CDR3aa: CASSTGLAPSTDTQYF
CDR3nt: TGTGCCAGCAGCACCGGACTAGCGCCGAGCACAGATACGCAGTATTTT

j_gene: TRBJ1-1
v_gene: TRBV5-3
abundance: .
d_gene: .
len: 12
CDR3aa: CARRLGGLEAFF
CDR3nt: TGTGCCAGAAGGTTGGGGGGCCTTGAAGCTTTCTTT

j_gene: TRBJ1-6
v_gene: TRBV3-1/TRBV3-2
abundance: few
d_gene: .
len: 14
CDR3aa: CASSSTDASSPLHF
CDR3nt: TGTGCCAGCAGTTCGACAGACGCGAGTTCACCCCTCCACTTT

j_gene: TRBJ2-7
v_gene: TRBV27
abundance: .
d_gene: .
len: 11
CDR3aa: CASSFLNEQYF
CDR3nt: TGTGCCAGCAGTTTTCTTAACGAGCAGTACTTC

j_gene: TRBJ2-2
v_gene: TRBV9
abundance: .
d_gene: TRBD2
len: 16
CDR3aa: CASSVAVAGVVGELFF
CDR3nt: TGTGCCAGCAGCGTAGCGGTAGCGGGGGTCGTTGGGGAGCTGTTTTTT

j_gene: TRBJ2-2
v_gene: TRBV19
abundance: .
d_gene: TRBD1
len: 15
CDR3aa: CASTRTGSNTGELFF
CDR3nt: TGTGCCAGTACCAGGACAGGTTCGAACACCGGGGAGCTGTTTTTT

j_gene: TRBJ1-6
v_gene: TRBV10-1
abundance: once
d_gene: .
len: 13
CDR3aa: CASTETGQDALHF
CDR3nt: TGCGCCAGCACCGAGACAGGCCAGGATGCCCTCCACTTT

j_gene: TRBJ2-3
v_gene: TRBV19
abundance: .
d_gene: TRBD1
len: 13
CDR3aa: CASSTDRGDTQYF
CDR3nt: TGTGCCAGTAGTACCGACAGGGGAGATACGCAGTATTTT